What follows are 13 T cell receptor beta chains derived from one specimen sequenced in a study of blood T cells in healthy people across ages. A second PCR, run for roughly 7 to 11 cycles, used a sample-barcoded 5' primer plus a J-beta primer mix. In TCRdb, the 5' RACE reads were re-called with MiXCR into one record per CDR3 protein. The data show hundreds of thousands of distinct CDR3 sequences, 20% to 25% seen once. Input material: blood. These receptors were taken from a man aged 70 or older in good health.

The CDR3 sequence: CASSLVVGSYGYTF. CDR3 nucleotides: TGTGCCAGCAGCTTAGTAGTTGGCAGTTATGGCTACACCTTC. The V and J genes are TRBV7-2 and TRBJ1-2; D uncertain. This CDR3 region has 14 residues. Germline V gene lookup returns CDR1 SGHTA and CDR2 FQGNSA. The germline V and J ends were trimmed by 1 base and 5 bases, with 11 bases remaining between them.

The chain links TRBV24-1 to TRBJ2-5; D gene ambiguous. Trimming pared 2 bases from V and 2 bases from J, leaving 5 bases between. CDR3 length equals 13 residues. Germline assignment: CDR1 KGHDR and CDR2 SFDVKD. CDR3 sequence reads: CATSDSAQETQYF. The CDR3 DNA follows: TGTGCCACCAGTGATTCAGCACAAGAGACCCAGTACTTC.

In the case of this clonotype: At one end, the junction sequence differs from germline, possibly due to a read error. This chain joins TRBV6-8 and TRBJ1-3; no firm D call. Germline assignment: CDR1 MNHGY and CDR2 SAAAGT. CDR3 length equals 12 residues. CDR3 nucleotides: TGTGTCAGCAGCCCCCATGGAAACACCATATATTTT. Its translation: CVSSPHGNTIYF.

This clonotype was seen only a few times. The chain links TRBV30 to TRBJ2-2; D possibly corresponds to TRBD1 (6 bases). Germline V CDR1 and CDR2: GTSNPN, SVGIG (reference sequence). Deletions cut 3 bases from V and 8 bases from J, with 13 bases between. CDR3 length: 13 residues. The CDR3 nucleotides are TGTGCCTGGAGAGGACAGTCTGGGGGGGAGCTGTTTTTT. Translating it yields CAWRGQSGGELFF. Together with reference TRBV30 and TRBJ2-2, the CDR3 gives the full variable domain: SQTIHQWPATLVQPVGSPLSLECTVEGTSNPNLYWYRQAAGRGLQLLFYSVGIGQISSEVPQNLSASRPQDRQFILSSKKLLLSDSGFYLCAWRGQSGGELFFGEGSRLTVL.

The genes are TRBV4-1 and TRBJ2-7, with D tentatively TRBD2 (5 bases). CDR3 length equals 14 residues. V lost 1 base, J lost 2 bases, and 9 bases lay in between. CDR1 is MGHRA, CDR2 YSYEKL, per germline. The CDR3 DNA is TGCGCCAGCAGCCAAGTGACGGGGACCTACGAGCAGTACTTC. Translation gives CASSQVTGTYEQYF.

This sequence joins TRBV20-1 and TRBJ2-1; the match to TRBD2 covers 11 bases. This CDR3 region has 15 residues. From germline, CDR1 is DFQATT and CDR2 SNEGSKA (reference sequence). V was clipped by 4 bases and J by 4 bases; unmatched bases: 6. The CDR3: CSAMTLAGVYNEQFF. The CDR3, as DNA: TGCAGTGCTATGACACTAGCGGGAGTTTACAATGAGCAGTTCTTC.

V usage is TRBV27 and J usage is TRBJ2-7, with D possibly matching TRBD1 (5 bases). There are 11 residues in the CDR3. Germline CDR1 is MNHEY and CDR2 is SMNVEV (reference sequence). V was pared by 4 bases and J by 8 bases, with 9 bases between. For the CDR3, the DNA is TGTGCCAGCAGTTCGCGGACAAAGCAGTACTTC. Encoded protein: CASSSRTKQYF.

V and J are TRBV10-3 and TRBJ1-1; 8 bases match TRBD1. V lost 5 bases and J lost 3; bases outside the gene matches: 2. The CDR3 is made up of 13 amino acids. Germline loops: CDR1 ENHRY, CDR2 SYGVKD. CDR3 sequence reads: CAISTGGYTEAFF. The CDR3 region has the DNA TGTGCCATCAGTACAGGGGGTTACACTGAAGCTTTCTTT.

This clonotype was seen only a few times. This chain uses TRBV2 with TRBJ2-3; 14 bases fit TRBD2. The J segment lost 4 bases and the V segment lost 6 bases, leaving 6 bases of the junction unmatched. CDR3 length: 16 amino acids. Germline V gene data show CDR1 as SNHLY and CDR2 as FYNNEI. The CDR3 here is CASSVGLAGAADTQYF. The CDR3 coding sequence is TGTGCCAGCAGCGTGGGACTAGCGGGAGCCGCAGATACGCAGTATTTT.

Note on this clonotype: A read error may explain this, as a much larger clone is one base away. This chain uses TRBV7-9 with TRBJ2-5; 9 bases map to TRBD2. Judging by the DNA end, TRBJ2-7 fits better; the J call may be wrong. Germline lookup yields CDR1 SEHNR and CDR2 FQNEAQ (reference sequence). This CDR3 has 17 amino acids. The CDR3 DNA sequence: TGTGCCAGCAGCTTAACCGGGACTAGCTGGATAGCCCACGAGCAGTACTTC. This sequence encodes CASSLTGTSWIAHEQYF.

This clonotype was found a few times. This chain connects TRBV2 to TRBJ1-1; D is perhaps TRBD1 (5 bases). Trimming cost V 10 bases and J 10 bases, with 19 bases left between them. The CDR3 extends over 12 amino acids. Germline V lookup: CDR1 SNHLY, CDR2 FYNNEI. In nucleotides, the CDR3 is TGTGCCAACTCCGGGACGGGAGGGGCAGCTTTCTTT. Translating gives CANSGTGGAAFF. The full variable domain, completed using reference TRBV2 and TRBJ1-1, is EPEVTQTPSHQVTQMGQEVILRCVPISNHLYFYWYRQILGQKVEFLVSFYNNEISEKSEIFDDQFSVERPDGSNFTLKIRSTKLEDSAMYFCANSGTGGAAFFGQGTRLTVV.

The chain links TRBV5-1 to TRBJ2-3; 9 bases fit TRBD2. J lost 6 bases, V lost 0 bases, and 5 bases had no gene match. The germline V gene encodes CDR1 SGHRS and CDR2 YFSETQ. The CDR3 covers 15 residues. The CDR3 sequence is CASSLDPSGKDTQYF. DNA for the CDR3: TGCGCCAGCAGCTTGGATCCTAGCGGGAAGGATACGCAGTATTTT.

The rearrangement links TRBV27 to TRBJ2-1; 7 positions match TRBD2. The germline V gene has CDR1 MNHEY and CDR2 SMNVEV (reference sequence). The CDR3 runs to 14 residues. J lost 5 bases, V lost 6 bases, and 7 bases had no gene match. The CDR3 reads CASSDRLADNEQFF. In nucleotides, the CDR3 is TGTGCCAGCAGCGATAGGCTAGCGGACAATGAGCAGTTCTTC.